This record covers a single T cell receptor (beta chain). Since a much larger clone is just one base distant, this may be a read error. V lost 7 bases and J 2 bases, leaving 7 bases between the germline ends. There are 12 residues in the CDR3. Germline V gene data show CDR1 as MNHNS and CDR2 as SASEGT. These data belong to a study of blood T cells in healthy people across ages. Primers used in a second PCR of roughly 7 to 11 cycles were a sample-barcoded 5' primer and a J-beta primer mix. TCRdb re-called the 5' RACE reads with MiXCR, one entry per CDR3 protein. The sample has 650,000 to 800,000 distinct CDR3 sequences, 40% to 50% seen once; the top ten hold 15% to 25%.

What was sequenced was blood. This chain links TRBV6-1 with TRBJ2-3, with D unclear. The sequence was obtained from a man in his 60s in good health. The CDR3 DNA reads as TGTGCCAGCATGGGGAACACAGATACGCAGTATTTT. It encodes CASMGNTDTQYF.